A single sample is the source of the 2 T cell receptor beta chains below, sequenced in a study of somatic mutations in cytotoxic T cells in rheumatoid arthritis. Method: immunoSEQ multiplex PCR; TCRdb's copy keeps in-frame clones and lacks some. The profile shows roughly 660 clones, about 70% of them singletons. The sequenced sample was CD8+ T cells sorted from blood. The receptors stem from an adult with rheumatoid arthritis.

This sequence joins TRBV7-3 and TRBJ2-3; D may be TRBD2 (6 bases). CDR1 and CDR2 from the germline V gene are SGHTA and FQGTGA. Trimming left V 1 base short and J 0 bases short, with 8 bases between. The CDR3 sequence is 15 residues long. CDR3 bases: TGTGCCAGCAGCTTAAGACTAGGCAGCACAGATACGCAGTATTTT. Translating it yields CASSLRLGSTDTQYF. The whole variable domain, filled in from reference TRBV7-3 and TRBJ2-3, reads GAGVSQTPSNKVTEKGKYVELRCDPISGHTALYWYRQSLGQGPEFLIYFQGTGAADDSGLPNDRFFAVRPEGSVSTLKIQRTERGDSAVYLCASSLRLGSTDTQYFGPGTRLTVL.

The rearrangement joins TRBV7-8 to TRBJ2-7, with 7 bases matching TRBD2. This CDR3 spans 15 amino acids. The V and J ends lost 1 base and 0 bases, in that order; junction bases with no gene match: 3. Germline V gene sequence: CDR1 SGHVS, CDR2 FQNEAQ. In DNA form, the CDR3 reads TGTGCCAGCAGCTTAGGAGCGGGGTCCTCCTACGAGCAGTACTTC. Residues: CASSLGAGSSYEQYF.